Detailed here is one T cell receptor (beta chain). Its specificity is unknown. The sample belongs to a study of T cell repertoires in cytomegalovirus infection. Study-wide results and limits: Pooled public TCR beta family frequency picked out CMV carriers with the relevant HLA.

TCRdb passed the reads through MiXCR, listing each CDR3 protein once. The sample records approximately 500,000 distinct CDR3 sequences, 30% to 40% being singletons. The CDR3 runs to 16 residues. Germline V gene lookup returns CDR1 KGHDR and CDR2 SFDVKD. Germline trimming cut 3 bases from V and 3 bases from J; bases unmatched to any gene: 4. The TCR originated in a human donor in good health (CMV status not recorded). Some clones in this sample may be carry-over from other donors' samples. This chain uses TRBV24-1 with TRBJ2-6; 7 bases map to TRBD1. The sample consisted of cultured PBMCs, taken from culture after CMV antigen stimulation. This chain's CDR3 is CATSDRTGGGANVLTF. The CDR3, as DNA: TGTGCCACCAGTGATCGGACAGGTGGTGGGGCCAACGTCCTGACTTTC.